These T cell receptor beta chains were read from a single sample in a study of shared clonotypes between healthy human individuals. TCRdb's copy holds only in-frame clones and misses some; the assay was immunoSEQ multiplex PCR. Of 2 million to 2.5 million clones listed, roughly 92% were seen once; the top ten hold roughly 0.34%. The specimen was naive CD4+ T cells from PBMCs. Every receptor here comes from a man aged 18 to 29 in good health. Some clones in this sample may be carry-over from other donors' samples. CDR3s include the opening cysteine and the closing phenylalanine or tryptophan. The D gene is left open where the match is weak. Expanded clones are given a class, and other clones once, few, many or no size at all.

DNA: TGTGCCAGCAGCCCGCCCGATTCCTACGAGCAGTACTTC; CDR3: CASSPPDSYEQYF; V: TRBV7-3; D: .; size: .; J: TRBJ2-7
DNA: TGTGCCAGCAGCTTATTGTCGGTCGGTGAGTACGAGCAGTACTTC; CDR3: CASSLLSVGEYEQYF; V: TRBV7-2; D: .; size: .; J: TRBJ2-7
DNA: TGCGCCAGCAGACAGGACAGGGGTAATGAAAAACTGTTTTTT; CDR3: CASRQDRGNEKLFF; V: TRBV5-1; D: TRBD1; size: .; J: TRBJ1-4
DNA: TGCAGCGGCCTCGGGGGAGCAACTAATGAAAAACTGTTTTTT; CDR3: CSGLGGATNEKLFF; V: TRBV29-1; D: .; size: .; J: TRBJ1-4
DNA: TGTGCCAGTCGGACAGGGTGGAGCACTGAAGCTTTCTTT; CDR3: CASRTGWSTEAFF; V: TRBV19; D: TRBD1; size: .; J: TRBJ1-1
DNA: TGTGCCAGTAAGAGCACAGACTTCTATGGCTACACCTTC; CDR3: CASKSTDFYGYTF; V: TRBV28; D: .; size: .; J: TRBJ1-2
DNA: TGTGCCACCAGCAGCCGAGGACTAAAGAACTACAATGAGCAGTTCTTC; CDR3: CATSSRGLKNYNEQFF; V: TRBV15; D: .; size: .; J: TRBJ2-1
DNA: TGTGCCAGCAGCTTGGACAGGGTGGCAGGAAACACCATATATTTT; CDR3: CASSLDRVAGNTIYF; V: TRBV5-8; D: .; size: .; J: TRBJ1-3
DNA: TGTGCCAGCAGCTCGCGGAGGGGCACAGATACGCAGTATTTT; CDR3: CASSSRRGTDTQYF; V: TRBV7-9; D: .; size: .; J: TRBJ2-3
DNA: TGTGCCACCAGCAAAGGGATGGGGGACCTTAATCAGCCCCAGCATTTT; CDR3: CATSKGMGDLNQPQHF; V: TRBV15; D: .; size: .; J: TRBJ1-5
DNA: TGCAGCGTTGAGAAGGGCTCTGGAAACACCATATATTTT; CDR3: CSVEKGSGNTIYF; V: TRBV29-1; D: .; size: .; J: TRBJ1-3
DNA: TGCGCCAGCAGCTTGGTTGGAGGGACCAATGAAAAACTGTTTTTT; CDR3: CASSLVGGTNEKLFF; V: TRBV5-1; D: .; size: once; J: TRBJ1-4
DNA: TGTGCCAGCAGCCGCGGGAGGGAACTCTACAATGAGCAGTTCTTC; CDR3: CASSRGRELYNEQFF; V: TRBV11-3; D: TRBD2; size: .; J: TRBJ2-1
DNA: TGTGCCAGCAGTGCGGGCAGCGGGGATACGCAGTATTTT; CDR3: CASSAGSGDTQYF; V: TRBV2; D: .; size: .; J: TRBJ2-3
DNA: TGCGCCAGCAGCTTGGCGGCTAGCGGGTACCAAGAGACCCAGTACTTC; CDR3: CASSLAASGYQETQYF; V: TRBV5-1; D: TRBD2; size: .; J: TRBJ2-5
DNA: TGTGCCAGCTCACCTGGACAGGGGACCATTCAGTACTTC; CDR3: CASSPGQGTIQYF; V: TRBV18; D: TRBD1; size: .; J: TRBJ2-4
DNA: TGTGCCAGCAGCTTATGGCGCGGGAGGAGCGAGACCCAGTACTTC; CDR3: CASSLWRGRSETQYF; V: TRBV11-2; D: TRBD2; size: once; J: TRBJ2-5
DNA: TGTGCCAGCAGTAAGCTCACCTACGAGCAGTACTTC; CDR3: CASSKLTYEQYF; V: TRBV2; D: .; size: .; J: TRBJ2-7
DNA: TGCGCCAGCAGCTTGGAAGGGGTGGCTAATGAAAAACTGTTTTTT; CDR3: CASSLEGVANEKLFF; V: TRBV5-1; D: .; size: .; J: TRBJ1-4
DNA: TGTGCCAGCAGTCCTCCTCAGGGAAGGGCTGAAGCTTTCTTT; CDR3: CASSPPQGRAEAFF; V: TRBV28; D: .; size: once; J: TRBJ1-1
DNA: TGTGCCAGCTCATTACAACGGGAGGCCGGGAGGGAGACCCAGTACTTC; CDR3: CASSLQREAGRETQYF; V: TRBV18; D: TRBD2; size: .; J: TRBJ2-5
DNA: TGTGCCTGGAGTGTACAGGCGCTAGGAATTGAGACCCAGTACTTC; CDR3: CAWSVQALGIETQYF; V: TRBV30; D: .; size: .; J: TRBJ2-5
DNA: TGTGCCAGCAGCTTAATTCCTCCTAGCTCCTACAATGAGCAGTTCTTC; CDR3: CASSLIPPSSYNEQFF; V: TRBV7-2; D: .; size: .; J: TRBJ2-1
DNA: TGTGCCAGCAGCCTCGGCGGAATATCCTACAATGAGCAGTTCTTC; CDR3: CASSLGGISYNEQFF; V: TRBV7-3; D: .; size: .; J: TRBJ2-1
DNA: TGTGCCAGCAGCCCCCCCTCTAGACCGGGTGGTGGTGGAAACACCATATATTTT; CDR3: CASSPPSRPGGGGNTIYF; V: TRBV5-4; D: .; size: .; J: TRBJ1-3
DNA: TGTGCCATCAGTGAGATCGAGTACGAGCAGTACTTC; CDR3: CAISEIEYEQYF; V: TRBV10-3; D: .; size: .; J: TRBJ2-7
DNA: TGCGCCAGCAGCCAACGAACAGGCTCTGGCTACACCTTC; CDR3: CASSQRTGSGYTF; V: TRBV4-3; D: .; size: .; J: TRBJ1-2
DNA: TGCAGCGTTGAGCACTACCCACAGACCCAGTACTTC; CDR3: CSVEHYPQTQYF; V: TRBV29-1; D: .; size: .; J: TRBJ2-5
DNA: TGTGCCAGTTGGGAGGGCCGTGACATTCAGTACTTC; CDR3: CASWEGRDIQYF; V: TRBV6-5; D: TRBD2; size: .; J: TRBJ2-4
DNA: TGTGCCAGCAGCTTATACCCCATAGAAGAGACCCAGTACTTC; CDR3: CASSLYPIEETQYF; V: TRBV7-3; D: .; size: once; J: TRBJ2-5
DNA: TGTGCCAGCAGCTTAAACGGCGGGGTCAACACCGGGGAGCTGTTTTTT; CDR3: CASSLNGGVNTGELFF; V: TRBV7-3; D: .; size: once; J: TRBJ2-2
DNA: TGTGCCAGCAGCCGACCTGGGTGGGACTCTGGAAACACCATATATTTT; CDR3: CASSRPGWDSGNTIYF; V: TRBV11-1; D: .; size: .; J: TRBJ1-3
DNA: TGTGCCAGCAGTGAAGTGTGGGGCACAGATACGCAGTATTTT; CDR3: CASSEVWGTDTQYF; V: TRBV6-1; D: .; size: .; J: TRBJ2-3
DNA: TGTGCCAGCAGTTATGATGGGTTCGAGGAGGTCGACTACACCTTC; CDR3: CASSYDGFEEVDYTF; V: TRBV6-5; D: .; size: once; J: TRBJ1-2
DNA: TGCGCCAGCAGCCAGATGGGACTAGCGGGGGCCGATAAAGCCAAAAACATTCAGTACTTC; CDR3: CASSQMGLAGADKAKNIQYF; V: TRBV4-1; D: TRBD2; size: .; J: TRBJ2-4
DNA: TGTGCCAGCAGCTTATTCAGCGGGCCATTATGGGAGCAGTACTTC; CDR3: CASSLFSGPLWEQYF; V: TRBV7-8; D: .; size: .; J: TRBJ2-7
DNA: TGCGCCAGCAGCTACTTAGCGGGAGGGCAGGACGAGCAGTACTTC; CDR3: CASSYLAGGQDEQYF; V: TRBV5-1; D: TRBD2; size: .; J: TRBJ2-7
DNA: TGTGCCAGCAGCCTTGGGACAGGGGGCGGGTGGGAGACCCAGTACTTC; CDR3: CASSLGTGGGWETQYF; V: TRBV7-2; D: TRBD1; size: .; J: TRBJ2-5
DNA: TGTGCCAGCAGCTTGGGGGGGAACACCGGGGAGCTGTTTTTT; CDR3: CASSLGGNTGELFF; V: TRBV5-8; D: .; size: .; J: TRBJ2-2